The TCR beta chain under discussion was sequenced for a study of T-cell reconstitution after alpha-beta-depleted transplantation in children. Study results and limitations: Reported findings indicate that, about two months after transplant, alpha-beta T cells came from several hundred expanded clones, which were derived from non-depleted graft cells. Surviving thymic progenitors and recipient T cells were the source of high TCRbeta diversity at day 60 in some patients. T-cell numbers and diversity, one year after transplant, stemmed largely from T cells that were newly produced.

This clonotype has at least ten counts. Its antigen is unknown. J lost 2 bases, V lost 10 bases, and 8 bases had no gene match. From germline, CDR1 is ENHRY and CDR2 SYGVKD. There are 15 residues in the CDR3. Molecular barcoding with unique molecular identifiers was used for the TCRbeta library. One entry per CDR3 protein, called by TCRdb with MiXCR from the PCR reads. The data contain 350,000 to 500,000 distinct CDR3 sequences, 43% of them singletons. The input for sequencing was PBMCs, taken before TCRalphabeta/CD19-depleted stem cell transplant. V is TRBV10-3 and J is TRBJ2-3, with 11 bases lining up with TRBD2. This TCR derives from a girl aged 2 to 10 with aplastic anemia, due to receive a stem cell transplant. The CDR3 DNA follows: TGTGCCACTGCGACTAGCGGGACTTCCACAGATACGCAGTATTTT. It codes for CATATSGTSTDTQYF.